The 6 T cell receptor beta chains below come from one sample, sequenced in a study of cytomegalovirus exposure and HLA in healthy donors. This PCR relied on a set of 60 Vbeta primers and 13 Jbeta primers. TCRdb keeps only in-frame clones here, not all; method: immunoSEQ multiplex PCR. The repertoire includes approximately 180,000 clones, 77% of them detected once, and approximately 1.5% sits in the top ten. The source material was PBMCs. The receptors come from a woman under 40 in good health and CMV-seropositive.

The chain recombines TRBV5-1 with TRBJ2-2; tentatively, D is TRBD2 (6 bases). Germline V gene lookup returns CDR1 SGHRS and CDR2 YFSETQ. V was trimmed by 2 bases and J by 5 bases, leaving 13 bases between them. The CDR3 runs 15 residues. CDR3 sequence: CASSFAGTDTGELFF. The DNA for the CDR3 is TGCGCCAGCAGCTTCGCCGGGACTGATACCGGGGAGCTGTTTTTT.

The chain employs TRBV11-3 and TRBJ2-1; unclear D gene. Per germline, CDR1 SGHNT and CDR2 YENEEA. V lost 5 bases, J lost 13 bases, and 12 bases lay in between. The CDR3 contains 11 residues. The CDR3 coding sequence is TGTGCCAGCAGCATCCTCTCGCGACAGTTCTTC. Amino acid sequence: CASSILSRQFF. The full variable domain, in which reference TRBV11-3 and TRBJ2-1 provide the parts outside the CDR3, is EAGVVQSPRYKIIEKKQPVAFWCNPISGHNTLYWYLQNLGQGPELLIRYENEEAVDDSQLPKDRFSAERLKGVDSTLKIQPAELGDSAVYLCASSILSRQFFGPGTRLTVL.

This clone came up a few times. The J gene is TRBJ1-5, the V gene TRBV9; the D gene is possibly TRBD1 (6 bases). Germline V gene lookup returns CDR1 SGDLS and CDR2 YYNGEE. Trimming cost V 3 bases and J 4 bases, with 17 bases left between them. This CDR3 has 16 residues. The CDR3 spells CASSAPQDSRNQPQHF. The CDR3 nucleotides are TGTGCCAGCAGCGCCCCGCAGGACAGTAGGAATCAGCCCCAGCATTTT.

The chain carries TRBV5-1 and TRBJ2-6, with TRBD1 matching 7 bases. The CDR3 sequence is 17 residues long. Per the germline V gene, CDR1 is SGHRS and CDR2 is YFSETQ. The trim removed 4 bases at V and 0 bases at J, leaving 7 bases unmatched. Written as DNA, the CDR3 is TGCGCCAGCAGCCCAGGGACAGCCTCCTCTGGGGCCAACGTCCTGACTTTC. It is translated as CASSPGTASSGANVLTF.

This clone is a singleton in its sample. J is TRBJ2-1 and V is TRBV10-3; D perhaps matches TRBD1 (5 bases). Germline CDR1 is ENHRY and CDR2 is SYGVKD. The V gene lost 7 bases and the J gene lost 2 bases, with 15 bases spanning the gap. The CDR3 loop spans 15 amino acids. CDR3 protein: CAITKHDSPYNEQFF. CDR3 nucleotides: TGTGCCATCACCAAGCACGACAGTCCCTACAATGAGCAGTTCTTC.

J is TRBJ1-2 and V is TRBV15; no clear D. The CDR3 totals 14 residues. Germline V gene data show CDR1 as LNHNV and CDR2 as YYDKDF (reference sequence). Trimming removed 1 base from V and 0 bases from J, with 6 bases in between. The CDR3, as DNA: TGTGCCACCAGCAGAGGGCAGTCTAACTATGGCTACACCTTC. Translation: CATSRGQSNYGYTF.